This TCR beta chain was sequenced for a study of blood T cell repertoires in COVID-19. Whole-study context: Some COVID-19 samples were acute and others convalescent; all came from the United States, Italy and Spain. T cells, B-cell-depleted T cells, or PBMCs provided the cDNA or gDNA that served as material.

This clone was found once. The CDR3 length is 15 residues. Germline V CDR1 and CDR2: MNHNS, SASEGT. V was shortened by 1 base and J by 1 base, with 10 bases between the two germline ends. In the study's own analysis: Quantification of nucleated cells was approximated via reference gene primer amplification. TCRdb's copy holds only in-frame clones and misses some; the assay was immunoSEQ multiplex PCR. V and J calls and clone size are those listed in that table; D and trimming were worked out from the DNA. The sample lists about 280,000 clones; approximately 83% were seen once. The sequencing sample was made of peripheral blood. This receptor was taken from a woman aged 25 to 39 who had recovered from COVID-19. This chain links TRBV6-1 with TRBJ1-1; possibly TRBD1 for D (6 bases). The CDR3 nucleotides read TGTGCCAGCAGTGAAGAGGGGACATGGAACACTGAAGCTTTCTTT. It specifies CASSEEGTWNTEAFF.